Presented here are 12 T cell receptor beta chains from one specimen sequenced in a study of STAT3 mutations in large granular lymphocyte leukemia. Overall study findings and caveats: Every T-LGLL patient had at least one immunodominant TCRbeta clonotype.

Sequencing was performed with immunoSEQ multiplex PCR; in TCRdb, only in-frame clones are kept and a portion is missing. The table lists several thousand clones, just under 35% of them singletons. Their cognate antigens are unknown. Sequencing was carried out using peripheral blood mononuclear cells. The receptors were sampled from a woman between 40 and 55 years old with T-cell large granular lymphocyte leukemia. Some clones in this sample may be carry-over from other donors' samples.

V and J are TRBV18 and TRBJ2-7, with D uncertain. Between the trimmed V and J ends, which lost 0 bases and 3 bases, there was a span of 9 bases. CDR3 length: 14 amino acids. The V gene's germline CDR1 is KGHSH and CDR2 LQKENI. The CDR3 reads CASSPPPGNYEQYF. The CDR3 DNA follows: TGTGCCAGCTCACCACCGCCCGGAAACTACGAGCAGTACTTC.

The chain has TRBV7-2 and TRBJ2-7; a possible D gene is TRBD1 (6 bases). Trimming removed 5 bases at V and 3 bases at J, with 11 bases between. The CDR3 loop spans 13 amino acids. The germline gives CDR1 SGHTA, CDR2 FQGNSA. For the CDR3, the DNA is TGTGCCAGCAGCAAAAGGACAGACTACGAGCAGTACTTC. It translates to CASSKRTDYEQYF.

This clone was observed a handful of times. This chain links TRBV27 with TRBJ2-7; maybe TRBD2 (5 bases). Trimming stripped 5 bases from V and 4 bases from J, with 18 bases between. CDR3 length equals 15 residues. The V gene's germline CDR1 is MNHEY and CDR2 SMNVEV (reference sequence). CDR3 sequence (DNA): TGTGCCAGCAGTCCTCGCTCGGGGAGTGGGTACGAGCAGTACTTC. Translated, it gives CASSPRSGSGYEQYF.

V is TRBV5-1 and J is TRBJ1-3, with D maybe TRBD1 (6 bases). V gave up 0 bases and J gave up 2 bases, with 12 bases separating them. The CDR3 runs 16 residues. Per the germline V gene, CDR1 is SGHRS and CDR2 is YFSETQ. The CDR3 spells CASSLAPQGAGNTIYF. The DNA of the CDR3 is TGCGCCAGCAGCTTGGCCCCACAGGGCGCTGGAAACACCATATATTTT.

V is TRBV4-2 and J is TRBJ1-3; D not certain. The germline gives CDR1 LGHNA, CDR2 YNFKEQ. The V end lost 0 bases, the J end lost 0 bases, and 12 bases lay between the germline ends. The CDR3 is 17 residues long. CDR3 DNA: TGTGCCAGCAGCCAAGAGGATTCAGGAGTCTCTGGAAACACCATATATTTT. Protein: CASSQEDSGVSGNTIYF.

The chain is built from TRBV5-1 and TRBJ1-1; 7 nucleotides align to TRBD1. The CDR3 runs 15 residues. Germline V lookup: CDR1 SGHRS, CDR2 YFSETQ. V gave up 4 bases and J gave up 4 bases; unmatched junction bases: 10. In DNA form, the CDR3 reads TGCGCCAGCAGCGGCCGTACAGGGGTGCCCACTGAAGCTTTCTTT. This translates into CASSGRTGVPTEAFF.

This clone appeared a few times. The V gene is TRBV4-2, the J gene TRBJ1-2; 10 bases fit TRBD1. V shed 0 bases and J 4 bases; nucleotides not matched to a gene: 5. The germline V gene encodes CDR1 LGHNA and CDR2 YNFKEQ. The CDR3 is 16 residues long. The CDR3 here is CASSQDRDRGRYGYTF. The CDR3 DNA reads as TGTGCCAGCAGCCAAGATCGGGACAGGGGACGCTATGGCTACACCTTC.

The table lists this clone with a few counts. The chain combines TRBV7-9 with TRBJ1-1; TRBD1 is a possible D gene (5 bases). V was shortened by 8 bases and J by 4 bases, with 17 bases between the two germline ends. Germline CDR1 reads SEHNR; CDR2 reads FQNEAQ (reference sequence). The CDR3 extends over 14 amino acids. CDR3 DNA sequence: TGTGCCAGCCAAGACGGGGGGTTGACCACTGAAGCTTTCTTT. It specifies CASQDGGLTTEAFF.

The chain links TRBV7-3 to TRBJ2-7; D may be TRBD2 (6 bases). There are 13 residues in the CDR3. Trimming pared 4 bases from V and 7 bases from J, leaving 14 bases between. CDR1 is SGHTA and CDR2 is FQGTGA in the germline V gene. This chain's CDR3 is CASSSKRGGEQYF. CDR3 nucleotides: TGTGCCAGCAGCTCCAAGCGCGGAGGGGAGCAGTACTTC.

This clone was recorded a few times. The rearrangement uses TRBV5-1 and TRBJ1-2; 8 bases align to TRBD1. Germline V gene lookup returns CDR1 SGHRS and CDR2 YFSETQ. This CDR3 region has 14 residues. The junction had 6 bases not matched to a gene; V was cut back by 4 bases and J by 4 bases. CDR3 nucleotides: TGCGCCAGCAGCCCGGGACAGGAGATCTATGGCTACACCTTC. Protein sequence: CASSPGQEIYGYTF.

This clone was seen once. This rearrangement joins TRBV4-2 to TRBJ2-5; D is undetermined. The germline CDR1 and CDR2 sequences are LGHNA and YNFKEQ. There are 13 residues in the CDR3. The V gene lost 0 bases and the J gene lost 2 bases, with 4 bases spanning the gap. Here the CDR3 reads CASSQDYQETQYF. The CDR3 DNA is TGTGCCAGCAGCCAAGACTATCAAGAGACCCAGTACTTC.

This clone occurred a few times. V is TRBV5-1 and J is TRBJ2-7; tentative D call: TRBD2 (5 bases). Germline CDR1 is SGHRS and CDR2 is YFSETQ. The CDR3 length is 14 residues. V was cut by 6 bases and J by 5 bases, with 18 bases left in between. CDR3 amino acids: CASTSLKLGDEQYF. The CDR3 nucleotides are TGCGCCAGCACGTCCCTCAAACTAGGTGACGAGCAGTACTTC.